This entry lists 30 T cell receptor beta chains sequenced from one sample in a study of blood T cell repertoires in COVID-19. Using immunoSEQ multiplex PCR, the repertoire was profiled, and TCRdb retains in-frame clones only, with some absent. The sample has fewer than 110,000 clones; 70% to 90% are singletons. Sample: peripheral blood. The receptors here all came from a middle-aged man in a cohort sampled during active COVID-19.

V usage is TRBV19 and J usage is TRBJ2-2; no clear D. The V gene lost 1 base and the J gene lost 1 base, with 4 bases spanning the gap. Germline-derived CDR1 and CDR2 are LNHDA and SQIVND (reference sequence). This CDR3 has 14 residues. The CDR3 spells CASSIGGNTGELFF. CDR3 sequence (DNA): TGTGCCAGTAGTATAGGAGGGAACACCGGGGAGCTGTTTTTT.

The chain uses TRBV19 and TRBJ1-6, with no clear D. This CDR3 is 12 amino acids long. Trimming cost V 0 bases and J 12 bases, with 6 bases left between them. Germline V lookup: CDR1 LNHDA, CDR2 SQIVND (reference sequence). The CDR3 DNA reads TGTGCCAGTAGTATAGATCGGGGACCCCTCCACTTT. Protein: CASSIDRGPLHF.

The rearrangement joins TRBV4-2 to TRBJ2-5; 11 positions match TRBD2. In germline, CDR1 is LGHNA, CDR2 YNFKEQ. V lost 0 bases to trimming and J lost 4 bases; unmatched junction nucleotides: 16. The CDR3 totals 20 residues. DNA of the CDR3: TGTGCCAGCAGCCAAGATATGGGTGGGGAACTAGCGGGGGAACGAGAGACCCAGTACTTC. Translation: CASSQDMGGELAGERETQYF.

The chain carries TRBV3-1 (or the pseudogene TRBV3-2) and TRBJ2-7; a possible D gene is TRBD2 (5 bases). The CDR3 is 13 amino acids. Trimming stripped 4 bases from V and 1 base from J, with 8 bases between. The germline CDR1 and CDR2 sequences are LGHDT and YNNKEL (reference sequence). CDR3 nucleotide sequence: TGTGCCAGCAGCCCGGGATCGTCCTACGAGCAGTACTTC. This sequence encodes CASSPGSSYEQYF.

This rearrangement joins TRBV19 to TRBJ2-3; 7 nucleotides match TRBD1. The length of the CDR3 is 15 residues. With V trimmed by 4 bases and J by 3 bases, 7 bases remained unmatched. The germline gives CDR1 LNHDA, CDR2 SQIVND (reference sequence). The CDR3 nucleotides read TGTGCCAGTAGTACGGCGACAGGGTATACAGATACGCAGTATTTT. This gives the protein CASSTATGYTDTQYF.

The chain recombines TRBV28 with TRBJ1-5, with D perhaps matching TRBD1 (5 bases). Germline V gives CDR1 MDHEN, CDR2 SYDVKM. This CDR3 comprises 15 residues. The ends were cut back, 7 bases at V and 2 bases at J, with 15 bases in the middle. The CDR3 DNA reads as TGTGCCAGCAAGCGGGGGGGGGATGGCAATCAGCCCCAGCATTTT. It is translated as CASKRGGDGNQPQHF.

The chain couples TRBV7-2 to TRBJ2-2; a possible D gene is TRBD2 (5 bases). The CDR3 has 16 residues. CDR1 is SGHTA, CDR2 FQGNSA, per germline. V shed 2 bases and J shed 4 bases, with 14 bases lying between them. CDR3 sequence: CASSLQLIRGTGELFF. CDR3 DNA sequence: TGTGCCAGCAGCTTACAACTGATCCGGGGCACCGGGGAGCTGTTTTTT.

The chain employs TRBV3-1 (or the pseudogene TRBV3-2) and TRBJ2-5; weak D call: TRBD2 (7 bases). The ends were cut back, 2 bases at V and 2 bases at J, with 12 bases in the middle. Germline V gene lookup returns CDR1 LGHDT and CDR2 YNNKEL (reference sequence). The CDR3 consists of 15 residues. CDR3 nucleotides: TGTGCCAGCAGCCAAAGCGGGGACATACAAGAGACCCAGTACTTC. Protein product: CASSQSGDIQETQYF.

The chain couples TRBV6-6 to TRBJ2-1; 7 bases are a match to TRBD1. The CDR3 has 14 residues. Germline V CDR1 and CDR2: MNHNY, SVGAGI (reference sequence). The ends lost 3 bases at V and 6 bases at J; junction bases unmatched: 5. CDR3 nucleotide sequence: TGTGCCAGCAGTTATTCAGGGACAGTCAATGAGCAGTTCTTC. It translates to CASSYSGTVNEQFF.

The gene calls are TRBV18 and TRBJ1-1, with 8 bases matching TRBD1. The CDR3 loop spans 17 amino acids. Trimming cost V 3 bases and J 5 bases; bases outside gene matches: 14. The V gene's germline CDR1 is KGHSH and CDR2 LQKENI. The DNA of the CDR3 is TGTGCCAGCTCACCGTTGACAGGGGTGGGGGTGAGGACTGAAGCTTTCTTT. Translated: CASSPLTGVGVRTEAFF.

The chain combines TRBV6-5 with TRBJ1-6, with a weak D call TRBD1 (5 bases). Germline CDR1 reads MNHEY; CDR2 reads SVGAGI. This CDR3 has 16 residues. The V gene lost 4 bases and the J gene lost 0 bases, with 10 bases spanning the gap. CDR3 DNA: TGTGCCAGCAGTTGGGACTCGAGCTCCTATAATTCACCCCTCCACTTT. Encoded protein: CASSWDSSSYNSPLHF.

The genes are TRBV29-1 and TRBJ2-1; D might be TRBD2 (6 bases). The CDR3 sequence is 15 residues long. Germline V gene sequence: CDR1 SQVTM, CDR2 ANQGSEA. Trimming pared 5 bases from V and 5 bases from J, leaving 19 bases between. CDR3 sequence: CSVYNFQGLDNEQFF. CDR3 nucleotides: TGCAGCGTTTATAACTTCCAGGGACTCGACAATGAGCAGTTCTTC.

A few counts support this clone. The rearrangement uses TRBV7-9 and TRBJ1-2, with D unclear. CDR1 is SEHNR and CDR2 is FQNEAQ in the germline V gene (reference sequence). V was clipped by 3 bases and J by 8 bases, with 22 bases between them. The CDR3 spans 16 residues. CDR3: CASSFNWARESAGYTF. The DNA of the CDR3 is TGTGCCAGCAGCTTCAATTGGGCGAGGGAATCAGCGGGCTACACCTTC.

J is TRBJ2-1 and V is TRBV11-2; 9 positions match TRBD2. This CDR3 is built from 15 residues. Germline V gene sequence: CDR1 SGHAT, CDR2 FQNNGV. Germline trimming cut 2 bases from V and 10 bases from J; bases unmatched to any gene: 9. CDR3 coding DNA: TGTGCCAGCAGCTTATTGGCGGGGGGGCTTCGGGAGCAGTTCTTC. This gives the protein CASSLLAGGLREQFF.

The V call is TRBV27, the J call TRBJ1-1; perhaps TRBD1 as D (6 bases). The CDR3 consists of 15 residues. From germline, CDR1 is MNHEY and CDR2 SMNVEV (reference sequence). Trimming stripped 6 bases from V and 2 bases from J, with 16 bases between. CDR3 in amino acids: CASSIRDTRNTEAFF. CDR3 nucleotides: TGTGCCAGCAGCATCCGGGACACCCGTAACACTGAAGCTTTCTTT.

The rearrangement links TRBV4-1 to TRBJ1-4; D is unresolved. Germline V gene sequence: CDR1 MGHRA, CDR2 YSYEKL. V was trimmed by 4 bases and J by 7 bases, leaving 19 bases between them. The CDR3 loop spans 16 amino acids. The CDR3 bases are TGCGCCAGCAGCCTCATCAACAGTGCATTCTCTGAAAAACTGTTTTTT. It codes for CASSLINSAFSEKLFF.

The chain links TRBV7-2 to TRBJ2-7; D gene unclear. The CDR3 covers 15 residues. Trimming removed 2 bases at V and 0 bases at J, with 11 bases between. From germline, CDR1 is SGHTA and CDR2 FQGNSA. CDR3 nucleotide sequence: TGTGCCAGCAGCTTAAAAGTTCTAGGCTCCTACGAGCAGTACTTC. As protein: CASSLKVLGSYEQYF.

The genes are TRBV7-2 and TRBJ2-7, with D unclear. Trimming pared 1 base from V and 2 bases from J, leaving 9 bases between. This CDR3 spans 14 amino acids. Germline CDR1 reads SGHTA; CDR2 reads FQGNSA. CDR3 DNA sequence: TGTGCCAGCAGCTTAGGTGTAGGAGCCTACGAGCAGTACTTC. Residues: CASSLGVGAYEQYF.

The sample holds one count of this clone. The rearrangement links TRBV6-4 to TRBJ1-2; a weak D match, TRBD1 (5 bases). Trimming stripped 4 bases from V and 5 bases from J, with 11 bases between. Germline V gives CDR1 MRHNA, CDR2 SNTAGT. This CDR3 comprises 13 residues. CDR3 sequence: CASSGTGGYGYTF. CDR3 DNA: TGTGCCAGCAGTGGAACAGGAGGGTATGGCTACACCTTC.

The J gene is TRBJ1-5, the V gene TRBV18, with unresolved D. V gave up 2 bases and J gave up 5 bases, with 4 bases separating them. From germline, CDR1 is KGHSH and CDR2 LQKENI. CDR3 size: 12 residues. The DNA for the CDR3 is TGTGCCAGCTCACCATCGGATCAGCCCCAGCATTTT. Amino acids: CASSPSDQPQHF.

V gene TRBV5-1 combines with J gene TRBJ1-2, with 7 bases matching TRBD1. V shed 2 bases and J 1 base; nucleotides not matched to a gene: 5. The CDR3 contains 15 residues. CDR1 and CDR2 (germline): SGHRS, YFSETQ. The CDR3 sequence: CASSFGQDLNYGYTF. Written as DNA, the CDR3 is TGCGCCAGCAGCTTTGGACAGGACCTTAACTATGGCTACACCTTC.

This chain joins TRBV7-9 and TRBJ2-5, with D possibly matching TRBD2 (5 bases). The CDR3 extends over 14 amino acids. The V end was cut by 2 bases, the J end by 3 bases, with 10 bases between. Germline-derived CDR1 and CDR2 are SEHNR and FQNEAQ (reference sequence). As DNA, the CDR3 is TGTGCCAGCAGCTTATTTGGAGGAAAAGAGACCCAGTACTTC. Translating gives CASSLFGGKETQYF.

This rearrangement joins TRBV29-1 to TRBJ2-6; D is undetermined. The V and J ends lost 6 bases and 0 bases respectively, with 12 bases between them. CDR1 is SQVTM and CDR2 is ANQGSEA in the germline V gene. The CDR3 consists of 15 residues. DNA of the CDR3: TGCAGCGTCGTCCTTCCTAGCTCTGGGGCCAACGTCCTGACTTTC. Its translation is CSVVLPSSGANVLTF.

The rearrangement links TRBV7-3 to TRBJ2-6; no clear D. The CDR3 runs to 14 residues. Trimming removed 5 bases at V and 4 bases at J, with 9 bases between. Germline V lookup: CDR1 SGHTA, CDR2 FQGTGA. The DNA of the CDR3 is TGTGCCAGCAGCCCCTTCTCCGGGGCCAACGTCCTGACTTTC. This encodes CASSPFSGANVLTF.

The V and J genes are TRBV3-1 (or the pseudogene TRBV3-2) and TRBJ1-1; 8 bases are a match to TRBD1. The CDR3 covers 14 residues. Germline V CDR1 and CDR2: LGHDT, YNNKEL (reference sequence). Trimming took 2 bases from V and 10 from J; bases not matched to a gene: 9. The chain's CDR3 is CASSQRWRGTGAFF. The CDR3 nucleotides are TGTGCCAGCAGCCAACGGTGGAGAGGGACAGGAGCTTTCTTT.

The chain couples TRBV9 to TRBJ1-1, with a possible D match to TRBD1 (6 bases). The CDR3 covers 16 residues. CDR1 and CDR2 (germline): SGDLS, YYNGEE. Trimming took 0 bases from V and 2 from J, leaving 14 bases between them. Written as DNA, the CDR3 is TGTGCCAGCAGCGTAGCTTTTGCAGGGGCCAACACTGAAGCTTTCTTT. This gives the protein CASSVAFAGANTEAFF.

The rearrangement links TRBV10-2 to TRBJ2-3; D uncertain. Germline values: CDR1 WSHSY, CDR2 SAAADI. The CDR3 extends over 13 amino acids. V shed 4 bases and J shed 4 bases, with 9 bases lying between them. CDR3 coding DNA: TGCGCCAGCAGTGTCTCTATCGCAGATACGCAGTATTTT. Translation gives CASSVSIADTQYF.

The rearrangement joins TRBV28 to TRBJ2-4; D is uncertain. The CDR3 has 14 amino acids. The germline V and J ends were trimmed by 7 bases and 0 bases, with 10 bases remaining between them. Germline CDR1 and CDR2: MDHEN and SYDVKM. DNA of the CDR3: TGTGCCAGCATCAGAGGTGGAGCCAAAAACATTCAGTACTTC. This codes for CASIRGGAKNIQYF. The full variable domain, completed using reference TRBV28 and TRBJ2-4, is DVKVTQSSRYLVKRTGEKVFLECVQDMDHENMFWYRQDPGLGLRLIYFSYDVKMKEKGDIPEGYSVSREKKERFSLILESASTNQTSMYLCASIRGGAKNIQYFGAGTRLSVL.

Regarding this clone: One junction end disagrees with the germline gene, perhaps due to a read error. The CDR3 loop is CASSSPGLEQFF. CDR3 sequence (DNA): TGTGCTAGCAGCTCACCGGGACTAGAGCAGTTCTTC. The chain carries TRBV7-7 and TRBJ2-1; 7 nucleotides line up with TRBD2. The germline V gene has CDR1 SSHAT and CDR2 FNYEAQ (reference sequence). The CDR3 is 12 amino acids.

This clone was counted only a few times. The chain carries TRBV27 and TRBJ2-3; TRBD2 matches at 9 bases. The germline V gene has CDR1 MNHEY and CDR2 SMNVEV (reference sequence). V was pared by 2 bases and J by 0 bases, with 3 bases of the junction left unmatched. The CDR3 runs to 16 residues. The CDR3: CASSLRAGGSTDTQYF. In DNA form, the CDR3 reads TGTGCCAGCAGTTTACGGGCGGGGGGGAGCACAGATACGCAGTATTTT.